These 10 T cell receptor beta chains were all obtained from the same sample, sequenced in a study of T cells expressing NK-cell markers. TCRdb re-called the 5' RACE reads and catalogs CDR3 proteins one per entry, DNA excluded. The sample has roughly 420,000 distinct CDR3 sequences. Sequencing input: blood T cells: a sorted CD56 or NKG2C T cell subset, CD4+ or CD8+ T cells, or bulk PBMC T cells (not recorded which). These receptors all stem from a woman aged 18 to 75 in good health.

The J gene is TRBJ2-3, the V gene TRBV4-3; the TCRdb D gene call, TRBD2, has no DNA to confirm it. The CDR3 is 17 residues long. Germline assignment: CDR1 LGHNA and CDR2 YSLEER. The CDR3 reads CASSQGWREGHSDTQYF.

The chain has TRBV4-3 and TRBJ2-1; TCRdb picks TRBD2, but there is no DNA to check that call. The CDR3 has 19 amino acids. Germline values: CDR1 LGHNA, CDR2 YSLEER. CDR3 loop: CASSSRGLAAPWRGNEQFF.

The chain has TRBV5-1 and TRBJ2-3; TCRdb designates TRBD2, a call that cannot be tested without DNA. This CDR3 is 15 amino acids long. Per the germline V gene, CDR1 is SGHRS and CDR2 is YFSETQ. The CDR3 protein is CASGPTSRSTDTQYF. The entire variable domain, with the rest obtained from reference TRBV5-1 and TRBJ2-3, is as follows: KAGVTQTPRYLIKTRGQQVTLSCSPISGHRSVSWYQQTPGQGLQFLFEYFSETQRNKGNFPGRFSGRQFSNSRSEMNVSTLELGDSALYLCASGPTSRSTDTQYFGPGTRLTVL.

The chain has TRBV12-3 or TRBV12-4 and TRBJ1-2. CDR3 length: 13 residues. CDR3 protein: CASIPSGGYGYTF.

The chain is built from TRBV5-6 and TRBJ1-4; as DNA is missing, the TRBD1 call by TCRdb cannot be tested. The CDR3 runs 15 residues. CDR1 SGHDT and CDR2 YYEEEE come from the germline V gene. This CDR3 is CASSLRQERREKLFF.

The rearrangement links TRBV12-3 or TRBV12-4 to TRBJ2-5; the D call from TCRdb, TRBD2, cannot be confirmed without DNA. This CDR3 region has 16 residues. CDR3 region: CASSQRLAGALETQYF.

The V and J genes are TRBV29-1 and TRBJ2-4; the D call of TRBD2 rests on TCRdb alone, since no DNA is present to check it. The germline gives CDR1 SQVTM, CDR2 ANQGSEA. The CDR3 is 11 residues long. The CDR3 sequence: CSVEGGGHEYF.

Here the CDR3 reads CASSARTGGNSPLHF. This chain joins TRBV11-2 and TRBJ1-6; TCRdb's D call, TRBD1, is unchecked because there is no DNA. Germline loops: CDR1 SGHAT, CDR2 FQNNGV. This CDR3 contains 15 residues.

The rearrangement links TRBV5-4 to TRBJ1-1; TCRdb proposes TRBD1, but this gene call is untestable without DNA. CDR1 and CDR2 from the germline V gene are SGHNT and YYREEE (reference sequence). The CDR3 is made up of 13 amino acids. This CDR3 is CASSRWGGTEAFF.

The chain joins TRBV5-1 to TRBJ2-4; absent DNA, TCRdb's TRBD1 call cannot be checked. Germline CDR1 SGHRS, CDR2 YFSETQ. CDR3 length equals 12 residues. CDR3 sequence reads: CASSLTGDIQYF.